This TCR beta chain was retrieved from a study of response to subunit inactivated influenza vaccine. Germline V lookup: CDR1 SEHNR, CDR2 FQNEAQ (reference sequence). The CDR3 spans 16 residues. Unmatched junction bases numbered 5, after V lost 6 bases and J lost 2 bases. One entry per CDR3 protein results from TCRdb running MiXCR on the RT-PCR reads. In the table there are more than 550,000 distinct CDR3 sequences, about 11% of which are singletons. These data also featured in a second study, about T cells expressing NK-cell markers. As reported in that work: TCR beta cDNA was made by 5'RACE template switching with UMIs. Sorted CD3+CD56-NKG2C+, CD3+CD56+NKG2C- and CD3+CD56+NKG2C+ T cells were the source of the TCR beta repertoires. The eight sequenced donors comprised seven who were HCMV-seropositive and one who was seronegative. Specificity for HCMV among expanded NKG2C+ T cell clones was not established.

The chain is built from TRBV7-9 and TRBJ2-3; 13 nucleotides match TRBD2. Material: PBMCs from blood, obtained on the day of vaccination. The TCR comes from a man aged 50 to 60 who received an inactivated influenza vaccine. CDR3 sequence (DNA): TGTGCCAGCAGTGGAGGACTAGCGGGGGTCACAGATACGCAGTATTTT. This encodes CASSGGLAGVTDTQYF.